The T cell receptor (beta chain) under discussion was sequenced for a study of beta chain features in type 1 diabetes (dated by TCRdb to 2017 to 2018). Background for the entire study: No differences in mean age, gender distribution, total cell number or subset yield were found between patients and healthy donors. A total of around 100 million sorted cells were examined across all samples, and RNA yield correlated strongly with the number of cells per subset. The study compared the TCRB repertoires of sorted circulating CD4+ T cell subsets in recently diagnosed type 1 diabetes patients with those in matched healthy donors. Regulatory and stem cell-like memory subsets were isolated from only 8 patients and roughly eight healthy donors, whereas naive and central memory subsets came from all 30 or so donors. The paper's findings and limits, for the study overall: Because small numbers of individuals were included in the HLA sub-analyses, any influence of HLA type on TCRB rearrangement was left unresolved. Naive, central memory and regulatory TCRB repertoires appeared to be more similar among patients than among healthy donors. Shorter templates might be favored by PCR, yet because patient and control samples were amplified and corrected together, any such skew would affect both groups equally. Type 1 diabetes patients showed a moderate but significant shortening of TCRB CDR3 length in all four CD4+ subsets. At VDJ recombination sites, patients with type 1 diabetes made fewer insertions and deleted more nucleotides, a pattern implying thymic rearrangement abnormalities. Because cDNA was sequenced instead of genomic DNA, highly expressing activated cells could be over-represented, though the groups showed no difference in activation or CD3 levels.

Each donor gave one peripheral blood draw, averaging approximately 110 mL, which was collected into heparinised tubes. Using a panel that included CD45RO, CCR7, CD25, CD127, CD95 and CD27, naive, central memory, regulatory and stem cell-like memory CD4+ T cells were sorted on a BD FACSAria II. Purity was above 95% for every sorted population. PBMCs were isolated right away by Lymphoprep density gradient centrifugation and were stained directly, without culture. To minimize batch effects, samples were stained and sorted in pairs, one healthy donor with one patient per experiment. All of the isolated RNA was reverse transcribed with the High Capacity cDNA Reverse Transcription Kit, so expressed TCRB transcripts were sequenced. Naive, central memory and regulatory T cell samples underwent deep immunoSEQ sequencing, averaging roughly 3.4 million total reads per sample. Sorted cells were lysed in RLT buffer, and RNA was extracted using DNase-treated RNeasy Micro or Mini kits according to cell number. To prevent cross-contamination, every cell subset was processed on its own, while patient and healthy donor samples were processed together. The immunoSEQ multiplex PCR was used to amplify TCRB sequences from cDNA, generating 87-bp fragments that spanned the CDR3 region. Sequencing of the amplicons was done on the Illumina HiSeq platform. Concerning the study's data processing: Synthetic template baselines were used to correct PCR bias computationally, reads within Hamming distance 2 were collapsed, and singletons that could not be merged were discarded. Reads were aligned against IMGT to assign V, D and J genes, CDR3 length and insertions or deletions at six rearrangement sites. Clonotype counts were normalized to sorted cell number within each subset before computing true diversity and Gini coefficients with the tcR R package. Repertoire sharing was quantified using the overlap coefficient calculated on TCRB nucleotide sequences. Out-of-frame TCRB sequences from naive cells were analyzed as a proxy for the pre-selection repertoire. TCRdb retrieved this table from immuneACCESS and kept in-frame rearrangements only. Not all clones are present; in checked studies, unresolved V genes account for under half, and no reason is known for the remainder. From that table come the V and J calls and clone size; the DNA was used to work out D and trimming. This sample gives hundreds of thousands of clones in total; roughly 9.6% of them show up just once. Jointly, the top ten make up about 0.014% of the sample.

V loses 1 base of germline sequence and J loses 6 bases, and the interval between the two ends is 16 bases. Looking up the germline V gene yields CDR1 SNHLY and CDR2 FYNNEI. From the cysteine up to the phenylalanine, the CDR3 has a length of 16 residues. Only CDR3 DNA is held: 48 bases, read in frame from base 1. There are a few counts of this clone. The antigen it recognizes is unknown. No much larger clone is present one base from it, and per-base qualities are unavailable. This receptor chain uses TRBV2 and TRBJ1-5, with a weak D call of TRBD1 (6 bases match). This sequence was found in a woman aged 25 to 39 in good health. The sample comprised naive CD4+ T cells from blood. The meaning of the sample's cell subset or site label: true naive CD4+ T cells. CDR3 loop: CASSEGFGGAGQPQHF. The base sequence is TGTGCCAGCAGTGAAGGATTCGGGGGGGCGGGTCAGCCCCAGCATTTT. With the rest looked up from the reference TRBV2 and TRBJ1-5 genes rather than sequenced, the full variable domain is EPEVTQTPSHQVTQMGQEVILRCVPISNHLYFYWYRQILGQKVEFLVSFYNNEISEKSEIFDDQFSVERPDGSNFTLKIRSTKLEDSAMYFCASSEGFGGAGQPQHFGDGTRLSIL.